Shown below are 19 T cell receptor beta chains from a single sample sequenced in a study of shared clonotypes between healthy human individuals. This table comes from immunoSEQ multiplex PCR, and its TCRdb copy is limited to in-frame clones, with some not included. The sample holds about 1 million clones; 65% to 80% are singletons and the top ten take 1.4%. The specimen was memory CD4+ T cells sorted from blood. Indicated subset: CD45RA-negative fraction. Receptors were obtained from a man aged 18 to 35 in good health.

The V call is TRBV25-1, the J call TRBJ1-6; perhaps TRBD1 as D (5 bases). This CDR3 has 14 amino acids. Trimming removed 9 bases at V and 7 bases at J, with 16 bases between. Germline assignment: CDR1 MGHDK and CDR2 SYGVNS. This CDR3 is CARQRGRENSPLHF. CDR3 sequence (DNA): TGTGCCAGGCAGCGGGGCAGGGAAAATTCACCCCTCCACTTT.

The CDR3 DNA reads TGTGCCAGCAGCCGGGGAGGCTATGGCTACACCTTC. Amino acids: CASSRGGYGYTF. The V gene is TRBV14, the J gene TRBJ1-2; D not certain. CDR3 length: 12 residues. V was trimmed by 4 bases and J by 4 bases, leaving 7 bases between them. Germline CDR1 reads SGHDN; CDR2 reads FVKESK.

V and J are TRBV5-4 and TRBJ2-7; 12 bases are a match to TRBD2. Germline V gene lookup returns CDR1 SGHNT and CDR2 YYREEE (reference sequence). Trimming took 0 bases from V and 0 from J; bases not matched to a gene: 4. The CDR3 has 17 amino acids. The CDR3 nucleotides read TGTGCCAGCAGCTTGGGGCTAGCGGGGGGGAGCTCCTACGAGCAGTACTTC. This sequence encodes CASSLGLAGGSSYEQYF.

The V and J genes are TRBV2 and TRBJ1-2; 7 bases align to TRBD1. The J segment lost 2 bases and the V segment lost 8 bases, leaving 5 bases of the junction unmatched. Germline CDR1 reads SNHLY; CDR2 reads FYNNEI. The CDR3 totals 13 residues. The CDR3 sequence is CASSGQTNYGYTF. DNA for the CDR3: TGTGCCAGCTCGGGACAGACGAACTATGGCTACACCTTC.

This sequence joins TRBV6-4 and TRBJ2-7; TRBD2 agrees at 10 bases. After removal of 1 base from V and 2 bases from J, the junction contained 20 bases not matched to a gene. The germline gives CDR1 MRHNA, CDR2 SNTAGT. The CDR3 sequence is 21 residues long. The CDR3 loop is CASSDCLDLAGERLGTYEQYF. DNA for the CDR3: TGTGCCAGCAGTGACTGCCTAGATCTAGCGGGGGAAAGATTGGGGACCTACGAGCAGTACTTC.

The gene calls are TRBV2 and TRBJ2-1; 10 nucleotides align to TRBD2. CDR1 is SNHLY, CDR2 FYNNEI, per germline. The length of the CDR3 is 16 residues. The V segment lost 2 bases and the J segment 6 bases; nucleotides outside the gene matches: 7. This chain's CDR3 is CASSETYSGGSNEQFF. The DNA for the CDR3 is TGTGCCAGCAGTGAAACTTATAGCGGGGGGTCCAATGAGCAGTTCTTC.

This clone was seen only a few times. The chain links TRBV7-2 to TRBJ2-5, with D maybe TRBD2 (6 bases). V was clipped by 6 bases and J by 5 bases, with 19 bases between them. Germline CDR1 is SGHTA and CDR2 is FQGNSA. CDR3 length equals 15 residues. CDR3 sequence (DNA): TGTGCCAGCAGGTTGGGGGGTAAGGGATCGGAGACCCAGTACTTC. Residues: CASRLGGKGSETQYF.

This CDR3 is CASRIAGGFYEQYF. Written as DNA, the CDR3 is TGTGCCAGCAGGATAGCGGGGGGCTTCTACGAGCAGTACTTC. The rearrangement links TRBV6-6 to TRBJ2-7; the match to TRBD2 covers 10 bases. CDR3 size: 14 residues. Germline CDR1 reads MNHNY; CDR2 reads SVGAGI (reference sequence). V shed 6 bases and J 3 bases; nucleotides not matched to a gene: 5.

The genes are TRBV20-1 and TRBJ1-2; a weak D match, TRBD1 (5 bases). The CDR3 spans 10 residues. V was cut by 4 bases and J by 13 bases, with 13 bases left in between. Germline values: CDR1 DFQATT, CDR2 SNEGSKA (reference sequence). The CDR3 sequence is CSATLDSLTF. Written as DNA, the CDR3 is TGCAGTGCTACTCTCGACAGCCTCACCTTC.

This clone was picked up a small number of times. The sample holds other DNA sequences that translate to the same CDR3. The chain combines TRBV30 with TRBJ2-6; D is unresolved. Germline CDR1 GTSNPN, CDR2 SVGIG (reference sequence). Between the trimmed V and J ends, which lost 3 bases and 2 bases, there was a span of 5 bases. CDR3 length equals 13 residues. The CDR3 is CAWSVTGANVLTF. CDR3 coding DNA: TGTGCCTGGAGCGTTACTGGGGCCAACGTCCTGACTTTC.

The chain joins TRBV14 to TRBJ1-5, with D perhaps matching TRBD1 (6 bases). The CDR3 length is 13 residues. Germline CDR1 and CDR2: SGHDN and FVKESK. The V end lost 1 base, the J end lost 6 bases, and 7 bases lay between the germline ends. CDR3 nucleotides: TGTGCCAGCAGCCAAGGCAGGGGTCAGCCCCAGCATTTT. This gives the protein CASSQGRGQPQHF. Drawing the rest from reference TRBV14 and TRBJ1-5, the complete variable domain is EAGVTQFPSHSVIEKGQTVTLRCDPISGHDNLYWYRRVMGKEIKFLLHFVKESKQDESGMPNNRFLAERTGGTYSTLKVQPAELEDSGVYFCASSQGRGQPQHFGDGTRLSIL.

This clone was detected a few times. The chain links TRBV5-6 to TRBJ2-1; TRBD2 matches at 8 bases. Germline V lookup: CDR1 SGHDT, CDR2 YYEEEE. The junction had 14 bases not matched to a gene; V was cut back by 2 bases and J by 7 bases. The CDR3 length is 17 residues. CDR3 in DNA: TGTGCCAGCAGCTTCCCTATGTCGGGAGGGCCTTGGAATGAGCAGTTCTTC. Translated, it gives CASSFPMSGGPWNEQFF.

The rearrangement links TRBV27 to TRBJ2-6, with a tentative D call TRBD2 (6 bases). This CDR3 has 19 residues. Germline V gene lookup returns CDR1 MNHEY and CDR2 SMNVEV (reference sequence). Trimming removed 1 base at V and 2 bases at J, with 18 bases between. As DNA, the CDR3 is TGTGCCAGCAGTTTATACCCCCCGGAGGGCAATGCTGGGGCCAACGTCCTGACTTTC. Translation: CASSLYPPEGNAGANVLTF.

This chain connects TRBV4-1 to TRBJ2-3, with TRBD2 matching 7 bases. With V trimmed by 0 bases and J by 4 bases, 10 bases remained unmatched. CDR3 size: 17 residues. CDR1 MGHRA and CDR2 YSYEKL come from the germline V gene. The CDR3 region has the DNA TGCGCCAGCAGCCAAGAGGGGGGACTATCGGGCGCAGATACGCAGTATTTT. It specifies CASSQEGGLSGADTQYF.

V usage is TRBV7-9 and J usage is TRBJ2-5, with D unresolved. Gene TRBJ2-7 matches the end of the DNA better, so the J call may be wrong. Germline values: CDR1 SEHNR, CDR2 FQNEAQ (reference sequence). This CDR3 spans 12 amino acids. This CDR3 is CASSSEAYEQYF. CDR3 nucleotide sequence: TGTGCCAGCAGCTCTGAGGCCTACGAGCAGTACTTC.

This clone was counted once. The V call is TRBV7-2, the J call TRBJ2-7; D ambiguous. The CDR3 length is 14 residues. The germline V gene encodes CDR1 SGHTA and CDR2 FQGNSA. V gave up 4 bases and J gave up 0 bases, with 10 bases separating them. The CDR3 spells CASSSRTLSYEQYF. CDR3 bases: TGTGCCAGCAGCTCAAGGACGCTCTCCTACGAGCAGTACTTC.

The J gene is TRBJ2-1, the V gene TRBV11-2; D is perhaps TRBD2 (5 bases). The CDR3 totals 16 residues. Trimming shortened V by 1 base and J by 3 bases, and 13 bases separated the two germline ends. Germline V gene data show CDR1 as SGHAT and CDR2 as FQNNGV. CDR3 protein: CASSLVLVRDYNEQFF. CDR3 sequence (DNA): TGTGCCAGCAGCTTAGTCCTAGTGAGGGACTACAATGAGCAGTTCTTC.

This clone was picked up a small number of times. Other DNA sequences in this sample translate to the same CDR3. V usage is TRBV6-5 and J usage is TRBJ1-3; a weak D match, TRBD1 (5 bases). This CDR3 is built from 14 residues. Germline V gene data show CDR1 as MNHEY and CDR2 as SVGAGI. The germline V and J ends were trimmed by 5 bases and 0 bases, with 8 bases remaining between them. The CDR3 reads CASSATDSGNTIYF. CDR3 nucleotide sequence: TGTGCCAGCAGTGCGACAGACTCTGGAAACACCATATATTTT.

A few counts support this clone. The J gene is TRBJ2-1, the V gene TRBV2; TRBD2 matches 11 bases. The trim removed 5 bases at V and 6 bases at J, leaving 18 bases unmatched. Germline-derived CDR1 and CDR2 are SNHLY and FYNNEI. The CDR3 consists of 19 residues. CDR3 region: CASSRNTELSGGAANEQFF. The CDR3 DNA sequence: TGTGCCAGCAGTCGGAATACCGAACTTAGCGGGGGGGCCGCCAATGAGCAGTTCTTC.